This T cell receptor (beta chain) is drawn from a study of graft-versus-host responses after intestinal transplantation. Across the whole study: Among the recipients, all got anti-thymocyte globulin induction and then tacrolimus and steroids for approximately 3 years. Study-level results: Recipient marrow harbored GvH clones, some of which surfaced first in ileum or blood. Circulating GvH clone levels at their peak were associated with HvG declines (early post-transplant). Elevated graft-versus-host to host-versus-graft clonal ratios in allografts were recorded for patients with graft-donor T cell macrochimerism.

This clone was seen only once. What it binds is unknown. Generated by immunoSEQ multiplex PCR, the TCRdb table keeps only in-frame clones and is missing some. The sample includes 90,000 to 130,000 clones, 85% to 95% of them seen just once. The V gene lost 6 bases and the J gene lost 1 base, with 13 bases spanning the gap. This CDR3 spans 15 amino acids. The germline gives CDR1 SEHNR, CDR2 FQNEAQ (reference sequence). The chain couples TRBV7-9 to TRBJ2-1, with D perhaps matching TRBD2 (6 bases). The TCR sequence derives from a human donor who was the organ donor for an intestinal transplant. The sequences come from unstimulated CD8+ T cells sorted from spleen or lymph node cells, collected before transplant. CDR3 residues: CASRVDSGSYNEQFF. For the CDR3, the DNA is TGTGCCAGCAGGGTTGACAGCGGGTCCTACAATGAGCAGTTCTTC.